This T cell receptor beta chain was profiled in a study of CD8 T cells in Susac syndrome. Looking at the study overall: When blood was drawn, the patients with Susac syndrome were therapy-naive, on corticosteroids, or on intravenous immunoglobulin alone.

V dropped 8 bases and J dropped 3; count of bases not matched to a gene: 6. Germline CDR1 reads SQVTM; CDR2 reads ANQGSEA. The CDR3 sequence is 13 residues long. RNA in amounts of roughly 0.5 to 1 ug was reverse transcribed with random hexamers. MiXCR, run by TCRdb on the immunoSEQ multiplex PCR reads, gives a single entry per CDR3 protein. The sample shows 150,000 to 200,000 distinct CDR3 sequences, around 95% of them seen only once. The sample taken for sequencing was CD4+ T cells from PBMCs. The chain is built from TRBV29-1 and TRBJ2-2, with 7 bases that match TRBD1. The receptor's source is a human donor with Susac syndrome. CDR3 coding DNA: TGCAGCTTCGACAGGGATCACACCGGGGAGCTGTTTTTT. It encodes CSFDRDHTGELFF.